Shown below are 30 T cell receptor beta chains from a single sample sequenced in a study of CD8 T cells in Susac syndrome. Random hexamers were used to reverse transcribe roughly 0.45 to 1 ug of RNA. Using its own MiXCR run on the immunoSEQ multiplex PCR reads, TCRdb lists one record per CDR3 protein. This sample has 50,000 or so distinct CDR3 sequences, with 93% found just once. Sequences were obtained from CD8+ T cells from PBMCs. These receptors originate from a human donor with multiple sclerosis.

The chain joins TRBV7-6 to TRBJ2-1; 7 bases match TRBD2. The germline V gene encodes CDR1 SGHVS and CDR2 FNYEAQ. This CDR3 is built from 15 residues. The J segment lost 7 bases and the V segment lost 4 bases, leaving 10 bases of the junction unmatched. The CDR3 reads CASSSVYGGRNEQFF. The DNA for the CDR3 is TGTGCCAGCAGCTCCGTATACGGGGGGAGAAATGAGCAGTTCTTC.

The V call is TRBV9, the J call TRBJ2-7; D gene uncertain. V was shortened by 0 bases and J by 0 bases, with 10 bases between the two germline ends. Germline CDR1 is SGDLS and CDR2 is YYNGEE. The CDR3 extends over 15 amino acids. The CDR3 nucleotides read TGTGCCAGCAGCGTAGGGCAGAGGAGCTCCTACGAGCAGTACTTC. The encoded protein is CASSVGQRSSYEQYF.

This clonotype was recorded only once. CDR3 sequence: CASSQSGQGVYGYTF. In nucleotides, the CDR3 is TGCGCCAGCAGCCAGTCGGGACAGGGCGTTTATGGCTACACCTTC. The chain recombines TRBV4-1 with TRBJ1-2, with 9 bases aligning to TRBD1. The CDR3 loop spans 15 amino acids. V gave up 3 bases and J gave up 5 bases; unmatched junction bases: 7. CDR1 and CDR2 (germline): MGHRA, YSYEKL.

CDR3 residues: CSARGDRAYEQYF. CDR3 DNA: TGCAGTGCTAGAGGGGACAGGGCGTACGAGCAGTACTTC. This sequence joins TRBV20-1 and TRBJ2-7, with TRBD1 matching 9 bases. The CDR3 spans 13 residues. Germline V CDR1 and CDR2: DFQATT, SNEGSKA (reference sequence). The J segment lost 4 bases and the V segment lost 1 base, leaving 2 bases of the junction unmatched.

V usage is TRBV6-6 and J usage is TRBJ2-3; 10 positions agree with TRBD2. The CDR3 extends over 15 amino acids. The junction had 6 bases not matched to a gene; V was cut back by 7 bases and J by 2 bases. Germline V gene sequence: CDR1 MNHNY, CDR2 SVGAGI (reference sequence). As DNA, the CDR3 is TGTGCCAGCATGCCTAGCGGGGGACACACAGATACGCAGTATTTT. It translates to CASMPSGGHTDTQYF.

This chain links TRBV7-6 with TRBJ1-1; no definite D call. Germline loops: CDR1 SGHVS, CDR2 FNYEAQ. The CDR3 extends over 15 amino acids. With 1 base removed from V and 1 base from J, the gap between germline ends came to 10 bases. The DNA for the CDR3 is TGTGCCAGCAGCTTAGGAGGGATAGGGAACACTGAAGCTTTCTTT. It yields the protein CASSLGGIGNTEAFF.

The genes are TRBV7-8 and TRBJ2-4; 9 bases are shared with TRBD2. J gave up 0 bases and V 0 bases, and 9 bases lay outside the gene matches. CDR1 is SGHVS and CDR2 is FQNEAQ in the germline V gene. The CDR3 runs to 19 residues. The CDR3 protein is CASSLALAGDPIAKNIQYF. As DNA, the CDR3 is TGTGCCAGCAGCTTAGCGTTAGCGGGGGACCCTATAGCCAAAAACATTCAGTACTTC.

The chain carries TRBV7-9 and TRBJ1-1, with D unresolved. V dropped 5 bases and J dropped 1 base, with 20 bases sitting between them. This CDR3 has 17 amino acids. The germline V gene has CDR1 SEHNR and CDR2 FQNEAQ (reference sequence). The CDR3: CASSPQGPGSPNTEAFF. CDR3 DNA sequence: TGTGCCAGCAGCCCCCAAGGGCCAGGCTCTCCGAACACTGAAGCTTTCTTT.

The chain recombines TRBV15 with TRBJ2-7; D not certain. This CDR3 comprises 17 residues. Trimming cost V 4 bases and J 0 bases, with 19 bases left between them. Germline V CDR1 and CDR2: LNHNV, YYDKDF (reference sequence). Written as DNA, the CDR3 is TGTGCCACCAGCATCCCTCCCGGAGTGGACGGCTCCTACGAGCAGTACTTC. Its protein is CATSIPPGVDGSYEQYF.

V gene TRBV7-9 combines with J gene TRBJ1-2; 7 positions agree with TRBD1. Germline CDR1 and CDR2: SEHNR and FQNEAQ (reference sequence). CDR3 length: 14 residues. With V trimmed by 5 bases and J by 5 bases, 8 bases remained unmatched. This chain's CDR3 is CASSHSGTDYGYTF. In nucleotides, the CDR3 is TGTGCCAGCAGCCACTCCGGGACAGATTATGGCTACACCTTC.

This chain links TRBV20-1 with TRBJ1-1, with 8 bases matching TRBD1. The CDR3 is 15 residues long. V was pared by 2 bases and J by 1 base, with 6 bases of the junction left unmatched. CDR1 and CDR2 from the germline V gene are DFQATT and SNEGSKA (reference sequence). The CDR3 loop is CSARSRGQGNTEAFF. CDR3 nucleotides: TGCAGTGCTAGAAGCAGGGGGCAAGGGAACACTGAAGCTTTCTTT.

The chain employs TRBV28 and TRBJ2-1, with D perhaps matching TRBD2 (5 bases). Trimming left V 5 bases short and J 0 bases short, with 14 bases between. CDR3 length equals 16 residues. Germline CDR1 reads MDHEN; CDR2 reads SYDVKM. The CDR3 is CASSPYWGDSYNEQFF. The CDR3 bases are TGTGCCAGCAGTCCGTATTGGGGAGACTCCTACAATGAGCAGTTCTTC.

The chain carries TRBV19 and TRBJ2-1; 10 positions agree with TRBD1. Germline lookup yields CDR1 LNHDA and CDR2 SQIVND (reference sequence). The CDR3 is made up of 15 amino acids. The V segment lost 8 bases and the J segment 2 bases; nucleotides outside the gene matches: 6. The CDR3 sequence is CASRPGQGPYNEQFF. CDR3 DNA: TGTGCCAGTCGCCCGGGACAGGGGCCCTACAATGAGCAGTTCTTC.

This clonotype was seen more than once but under ten times. The chain couples TRBV28 to TRBJ1-5; TRBD1 matches 10 bases. J was trimmed by 6 bases and V by 5 bases; bases with no gene match: 7. The V gene's germline CDR1 is MDHEN and CDR2 SYDVKM. This CDR3 spans 15 amino acids. CDR3 region: CASSPGTGVSQPQHF. DNA for the CDR3: TGTGCCAGCAGTCCCGGGACAGGGGTTAGTCAGCCCCAGCATTTT.

The J gene is TRBJ1-1, the V gene TRBV5-1; possibly TRBD1 for D (5 bases). The germline V gene has CDR1 SGHRS and CDR2 YFSETQ. The CDR3 spans 15 residues. V was shortened by 1 base and J by 5 bases, with 15 bases between the two germline ends. The CDR3 sequence is CASSLHQGLVTEAFF. DNA for the CDR3: TGCGCCAGCAGCTTGCATCAGGGCCTGGTGACTGAAGCTTTCTTT.

The V call is TRBV12-5, the J call TRBJ1-1; perhaps TRBD1 as D (5 bases). Deletions cut 4 bases from V and 0 bases from J, with 15 bases between. The CDR3 totals 16 residues. CDR1 is LGHNT and CDR2 is FRNRAP in the germline V gene. CDR3 residues: CASGWPGERLNTEAFF. The CDR3 nucleotides read TGTGCTAGTGGTTGGCCGGGGGAACGGTTGAACACTGAAGCTTTCTTT.

This chain uses TRBV7-6 with TRBJ1-1, with a possible D match to TRBD1 (6 bases). The CDR3 length is 15 residues. Germline V lookup: CDR1 SGHVS, CDR2 FNYEAQ. Trimming shortened V by 1 base and J by 1 base, and 10 bases separated the two germline ends. Here the CDR3 DNA reads TGTGCCAGCAGCTTAGGTTCGACAGGGAACACTGAAGCTTTCTTT. Its translation is CASSLGSTGNTEAFF.

The chain carries TRBV20-1 and TRBJ2-1; D is unresolved. Trimming cost V 3 bases and J 4 bases, with 13 bases left between them. There are 14 residues in the CDR3. Germline V gene sequence: CDR1 DFQATT, CDR2 SNEGSKA (reference sequence). The CDR3 sequence: CSASPTPLYNEQFF. The CDR3 nucleotides read TGCAGTGCTAGTCCGACGCCACTATACAATGAGCAGTTCTTC.

The chain combines TRBV2 with TRBJ1-4; D is uncertain. CDR3 size: 14 residues. Per germline, CDR1 SNHLY and CDR2 FYNNEI. With 2 bases removed from V and 2 bases from J, the gap between germline ends came to 6 bases. The CDR3 sequence is CASSEYGTNEKLFF. The CDR3 DNA sequence: TGTGCCAGCAGTGAATATGGGACTAATGAAAAACTGTTTTTT.

This chain connects TRBV30 to TRBJ1-1, with TRBD1 matching over 7 bases. Germline V gene data show CDR1 as GTSNPN and CDR2 as SVGIG (reference sequence). The CDR3 runs 14 residues. Losses at the gene ends were 5 bases for V and 3 bases for J; bases not matched to a gene: 9. CDR3 sequence reads: CAWSGTVMYTEAFF. Written as DNA, the CDR3 is TGTGCCTGGTCTGGGACAGTCATGTACACTGAAGCTTTCTTT.

The V gene is TRBV6-6, the J gene TRBJ1-1; unclear D gene. This CDR3 spans 15 amino acids. V gave up 4 bases and J gave up 5 bases, with 17 bases separating them. Germline CDR1 is MNHNY and CDR2 is SVGAGI (reference sequence). The chain's CDR3 is CASSFLTGPATEAFF. The CDR3 nucleotides read TGTGCCAGCAGTTTTCTAACCGGGCCGGCGACTGAAGCTTTCTTT.

The chain has TRBV7-9 and TRBJ1-1; the D gene is possibly TRBD1 (5 bases). The length of the CDR3 is 11 residues. Germline CDR1 and CDR2: SEHNR and FQNEAQ (reference sequence). V was shortened by 10 bases and J by 6 bases, with 12 bases between the two germline ends. For the CDR3, the DNA is TGTGCCACAGGTTGGGGGGCTGAAGCTTTCTTT. Amino acids: CATGWGAEAFF.

This rearrangement joins TRBV4-1 to TRBJ2-7; no reliable D call. The CDR3 length is 13 residues. Germline assignment: CDR1 MGHRA and CDR2 YSYEKL. Trimming left V 3 bases short and J 2 bases short, with 8 bases between. The CDR3: CASSHQGTYEQYF. The CDR3 DNA reads as TGCGCCAGCAGCCACCAAGGGACCTACGAGCAGTACTTC.

This chain uses TRBV15 with TRBJ2-3; the match to TRBD1 covers 7 bases. The germline gives CDR1 LNHNV, CDR2 YYDKDF (reference sequence). The V segment lost 5 bases and the J segment 5 bases; nucleotides outside the gene matches: 7. The CDR3 is 14 amino acids. The CDR3 sequence: CATSPTGVQDTQYF. CDR3 bases: TGTGCCACCAGCCCAACAGGGGTACAAGATACGCAGTATTTT.

The chain is built from TRBV20-1 and TRBJ2-7, with TRBD2 as a possible D gene (5 bases). Deletions cut 1 base from V and 7 bases from J, with 11 bases between. This CDR3 region has 12 residues. CDR1 is DFQATT, CDR2 SNEGSKA, per germline (reference sequence). The CDR3: CSARGVREEQYF. As DNA, the CDR3 is TGCAGTGCTAGAGGAGTCCGGGAAGAGCAGTACTTC.

The chain employs TRBV7-9 and TRBJ1-4; D is possibly TRBD1 (6 bases). The CDR3 loop spans 14 amino acids. V was clipped by 5 bases and J by 8 bases, with 15 bases between them. Germline-derived CDR1 and CDR2 are SEHNR and FQNEAQ (reference sequence). CDR3: CASSVTGMGEKLFF. Here the CDR3 DNA reads TGTGCCAGCAGCGTCACAGGGATGGGGGAAAAACTGTTTTTT.

Only one count was recorded for this clonotype. The chain recombines TRBV3-1 with TRBJ2-7; TRBD2 matches 7 bases. With 6 bases clipped from V and 3 bases from J, the junction kept 8 bases outside the gene matches. Looked up from germline, CDR1 is LGHDT and CDR2 is YNNKEL (reference sequence). The CDR3 consists of 14 residues. CDR3 DNA: TGTGCCAGCAGTCCCGGGACTACCTTCTACGAGCAGTACTTC. It specifies CASSPGTTFYEQYF.

The V and J genes are TRBV6-2 or TRBV6-3 and TRBJ2-3; 8 bases align to TRBD2. Looked up from germline, CDR1 is MNHEY and CDR2 is SVGEGT. The V gene end was trimmed by 6 bases and the J gene end by 4 bases; junction bases not matched to a gene: 9. CDR3 length equals 15 residues. The CDR3, as DNA: TGTGCCAGCAGCCTCAGGCGGGGGGTGGCAGATACGCAGTATTTT. Amino acid sequence: CASSLRRGVADTQYF.

This clonotype has only one observation. CDR3 sequence: CASSLGVSTGAFF. CDR3 nucleotides: TGTGCCAGCAGTTTAGGGGTATCTACCGGAGCTTTCTTT. This sequence joins TRBV27 and TRBJ1-1; D is unresolved. Trimming removed 2 bases from V and 10 bases from J, with 14 bases in between. The germline V gene has CDR1 MNHEY and CDR2 SMNVEV (reference sequence). This CDR3 contains 13 residues.

V gene TRBV15 combines with J gene TRBJ2-7; D gene ambiguous. This CDR3 region has 19 residues. Germline CDR1 LNHNV, CDR2 YYDKDF (reference sequence). Trimming stripped 1 base from V and 3 bases from J, with 25 bases between. CDR3 coding DNA: TGTGCCACCAGCAGAGGCCGGCACAGCGAATTGTTGAACCGCTACGAGCAGTACTTC. Translation: CATSRGRHSELLNRYEQYF.